Listed below are T cell receptor beta chains from one sample, sequenced in a study of identical twins. TCRdb reprocessed the 5' RACE reads via MiXCR and lists one record per CDR3 protein. The table records fewer than 650,000 distinct CDR3 sequences, around 9.6% of them present only once. These records were also assigned to another study, of yellow fever vaccine responses in identical twins.

Sequenced material: PBMCs. All receptors come from a woman aged 18-35 years in good health. The CDR3 runs from the conserved cysteine through the conserved F or W. Fields, in order: CDR3 DNA, CDR3 protein, V gene, clone size, D gene, J gene. D genes are given only for firm matches. A clone size is listed for some rows: how often the clone was seen (once, few, many), or a class if it is expanded.

CDR3nt: TGTGCCATCAGGAAGACACTAGCGGATAACACCGGGGAGCTGTTTTTT
CDR3aa: CAIRKTLADNTGELFF
v_gene: TRBV10-3
abundance: .
d_gene: TRBD2
j_gene: TRBJ2-2

CDR3nt: TGTGCCAGCACCGTTAGGGTTACGCTAGAGCAGTTCTTC
CDR3aa: CASTVRVTLEQFF
v_gene: TRBV6-2/TRBV6-3
abundance: .
d_gene: .
j_gene: TRBJ2-1

CDR3nt: TGTGCCAGCAGCCCATCGGGTGAGATGTGGGGCACAGATACGCAGTATTTT
CDR3aa: CASSPSGEMWGTDTQYF
v_gene: TRBV12-3/TRBV12-4
abundance: .
d_gene: .
j_gene: TRBJ2-3

CDR3nt: TGCAGTGCTAGAGATCCACTAGCGGGGTACAATGAGCAGTTCTTC
CDR3aa: CSARDPLAGYNEQFF
v_gene: TRBV20-1
abundance: many
d_gene: TRBD2
j_gene: TRBJ2-1

CDR3nt: TGCGCCAGCAGCCAATCGACACTTAGCCGCATCGAGCAGTACTTC
CDR3aa: CASSQSTLSRIEQYF
v_gene: TRBV4-3
abundance: .
d_gene: .
j_gene: TRBJ2-7

CDR3nt: TGCGCCAGCAGCCAATGGACTAGCGGGATCTGGGATGAGCAGTTCTTC
CDR3aa: CASSQWTSGIWDEQFF
v_gene: TRBV4-3
abundance: .
d_gene: TRBD2
j_gene: TRBJ2-1

CDR3nt: TGCAGTGCTACCGGGACTAGCGGCCCCAATGAGCAGTTCTTC
CDR3aa: CSATGTSGPNEQFF
v_gene: TRBV20-1
abundance: many
d_gene: TRBD2
j_gene: TRBJ2-1

CDR3nt: TGTGCCAGCAGCTCAGGGGACGGAAATTCACCCCTCCACTTT
CDR3aa: CASSSGDGNSPLHF
v_gene: TRBV7-8
abundance: many
d_gene: .
j_gene: TRBJ1-6

CDR3nt: TGTGCCAGCAGTCTACTAGCGGGGGCAGATACGCAGTATTTT
CDR3aa: CASSLLAGADTQYF
v_gene: TRBV2
abundance: many
d_gene: TRBD2
j_gene: TRBJ2-3

CDR3nt: TGTGCCACCACCGAGGGGTCCCAAGAGACCCAGTACTTC
CDR3aa: CATTEGSQETQYF
v_gene: TRBV24-1
abundance: few
d_gene: .
j_gene: TRBJ2-5

CDR3nt: TGTGCCTGGAGTTCGGGGCGGTTAAACACAGATACGCAGTATTTT
CDR3aa: CAWSSGRLNTDTQYF
v_gene: TRBV30
abundance: few
d_gene: .
j_gene: TRBJ2-3

CDR3nt: TGTGCCACCAGCAGAGAACAGGGGGCAGGATATGAGCAGTTCTTC
CDR3aa: CATSREQGAGYEQFF
v_gene: TRBV15
abundance: many
d_gene: TRBD1
j_gene: TRBJ2-1

CDR3nt: TGTGCCAGCAGAGGGGGACTAACTGAAGCTTTCTTT
CDR3aa: CASRGGLTEAFF
v_gene: TRBV6-5
abundance: few
d_gene: .
j_gene: TRBJ1-1

CDR3nt: TGTGCCAGCAGCCAAACGGGGACCGGCCAGAGTCAGCCCCAGCATTTT
CDR3aa: CASSQTGTGQSQPQHF
v_gene: TRBV16
abundance: many
d_gene: .
j_gene: TRBJ1-5

CDR3nt: TGTGCCAGCAGCTTACGGCCCGGGGGGGAAGATACGCAGTATTTT
CDR3aa: CASSLRPGGEDTQYF
v_gene: TRBV7-2
abundance: .
d_gene: TRBD2
j_gene: TRBJ2-3

CDR3nt: TGTGCCGGCAGGGGCGGGGTCACCGGGGAGCTGTTTTTT
CDR3aa: CAGRGGVTGELFF
v_gene: TRBV2
abundance: once
d_gene: .
j_gene: TRBJ2-2

CDR3nt: TGTGCCAGCAGCGAAGGGACAGGGGGTAATTCACCCCTCCACTTT
CDR3aa: CASSEGTGGNSPLHF
v_gene: TRBV9
abundance: many
d_gene: TRBD1
j_gene: TRBJ1-6

CDR3nt: TGTGCCAGCATGGGCGCCCGCAGCTCCTACGAGCAGTACTTC
CDR3aa: CASMGARSSYEQYF
v_gene: TRBV7-9
abundance: .
d_gene: .
j_gene: TRBJ2-7

CDR3nt: TGCAGTGCTAGAGATGGGGACAGGGGAACCTACGAGCAGTACTTC
CDR3aa: CSARDGDRGTYEQYF
v_gene: TRBV20-1
abundance: many
d_gene: TRBD1
j_gene: TRBJ2-7

CDR3nt: TGTGCCAGCAGCCCCGGGGGGACTGGCTATGGCTACACCTTC
CDR3aa: CASSPGGTGYGYTF
v_gene: TRBV12-3/TRBV12-4
abundance: .
d_gene: .
j_gene: TRBJ1-2

CDR3nt: TGTGCCACCAGTCAGAGAACGGGGACCTCCTACGAGCAGTACTTC
CDR3aa: CATSQRTGTSYEQYF
v_gene: TRBV15
abundance: many
d_gene: .
j_gene: TRBJ2-7

CDR3nt: TGTGCCAGCAGCAATGGACTAGCGGGAGGAGAGACCCAGTACTTC
CDR3aa: CASSNGLAGGETQYF
v_gene: TRBV7-9
abundance: few
d_gene: TRBD2
j_gene: TRBJ2-5

CDR3nt: TGTGCCAGCAGCCAAGATTTTAATCCGGTCGAGCAGTACTTC
CDR3aa: CASSQDFNPVEQYF
v_gene: TRBV3-1
abundance: few
d_gene: .
j_gene: TRBJ2-7

CDR3nt: TGTGCCAGCAGCTTAATTAGCGGGGCTCATAATTCACCCCTCCACTTT
CDR3aa: CASSLISGAHNSPLHF
v_gene: TRBV7-6
abundance: few
d_gene: .
j_gene: TRBJ1-6

CDR3nt: TGTGCCACCAGCAAGTCCAGACAGGGGGCGGTCACCGGGGAGCTGTTTTTT
CDR3aa: CATSKSRQGAVTGELFF
v_gene: TRBV15
abundance: many
d_gene: TRBD1
j_gene: TRBJ2-2

CDR3nt: TGTGCCAGTAGTATAATGAGGGGTGGCACAGATACGCAGTATTTT
CDR3aa: CASSIMRGGTDTQYF
v_gene: TRBV19
abundance: .
d_gene: .
j_gene: TRBJ2-3

CDR3nt: TGCGCCAGCAGCCTCGGGACACGGAAGGGGCTTGGGACCCAGTACTTC
CDR3aa: CASSLGTRKGLGTQYF
v_gene: TRBV4-1
abundance: .
d_gene: .
j_gene: TRBJ2-5

CDR3nt: TGCAGCGGGCTAGCGGGGGTTAATGAGCAGTTCTTC
CDR3aa: CSGLAGVNEQFF
v_gene: TRBV29-1
abundance: .
d_gene: TRBD2
j_gene: TRBJ2-1

CDR3nt: TGTGCCATCAGGACAGGGAATAGCACAGATACGCAGTATTTT
CDR3aa: CAIRTGNSTDTQYF
v_gene: TRBV10-3
abundance: many
d_gene: TRBD1
j_gene: TRBJ2-3

CDR3nt: TGTGCCATCAGTGAGGTGGGACAGGGGTATGGCTACACCTTC
CDR3aa: CAISEVGQGYGYTF
v_gene: TRBV10-3
abundance: many
d_gene: TRBD1
j_gene: TRBJ1-2

CDR3nt: TGTGCCAGCCAGGAGCCTAACAATGAGCAGTTCTTC
CDR3aa: CASQEPNNEQFF
v_gene: TRBV6-6
abundance: few
d_gene: .
j_gene: TRBJ2-1

CDR3nt: TGTGCCAGCAGTTACACGACGGGACTAGCGGGCAATGAGCAGTTCTTC
CDR3aa: CASSYTTGLAGNEQFF
v_gene: TRBV6-5
abundance: few
d_gene: TRBD2
j_gene: TRBJ2-1

CDR3nt: TGCGCCAGCAGCTTCACTAGCGGGAGTCTGACAGATACGCAGTATTTT
CDR3aa: CASSFTSGSLTDTQYF
v_gene: TRBV5-1
abundance: .
d_gene: TRBD2
j_gene: TRBJ2-3

CDR3nt: TGTGCCAGCAGTCAAGATACAGGGTTTCAGTACTTC
CDR3aa: CASSQDTGFQYF
v_gene: TRBV25-1
abundance: few
d_gene: .
j_gene: TRBJ2-7

CDR3nt: TGCGCCAGCAGCTCTGGTCCTAGCGGGGGGCTAAGCTCCTACGAGCAGTACTTC
CDR3aa: CASSSGPSGGLSSYEQYF
v_gene: TRBV5-1
abundance: many
d_gene: TRBD2
j_gene: TRBJ2-7

CDR3nt: TGTGCCAGCACGGGACAGGGGTACACTGAAGCTTTCTTT
CDR3aa: CASTGQGYTEAFF
v_gene: TRBV6-1
abundance: .
d_gene: TRBD1
j_gene: TRBJ1-1

CDR3nt: TGTGCCAGCAGCGTAAACACAGATACGCAGTATTTT
CDR3aa: CASSVNTDTQYF
v_gene: TRBV9
abundance: many
d_gene: .
j_gene: TRBJ2-3

CDR3nt: TGCAGTGCTAGTCCCGGTGATACGTTTAAGTCGGATGAGCAGTTCTTC
CDR3aa: CSASPGDTFKSDEQFF
v_gene: TRBV20-1
abundance: .
d_gene: .
j_gene: TRBJ2-1

CDR3nt: TGTGCCAGCAGCTCGACAGGGGGGCAAGAGACCCAGTACTTC
CDR3aa: CASSSTGGQETQYF
v_gene: TRBV7-8
abundance: many
d_gene: TRBD1
j_gene: TRBJ2-5

CDR3nt: TGTGCCAGCAGCGCTGGACAGGGTGGGACTGGGGCCAACGTCCTGACTTTC
CDR3aa: CASSAGQGGTGANVLTF
v_gene: TRBV9
abundance: many
d_gene: TRBD1
j_gene: TRBJ2-6

CDR3nt: TGTGCCAGCAGTTCAATAGCGGGAGGTACAGATACGCAGTATTTT
CDR3aa: CASSSIAGGTDTQYF
v_gene: TRBV6-5
abundance: .
d_gene: TRBD2
j_gene: TRBJ2-3

CDR3nt: TGTGCCACCAGCAGCGTCCATCTAGCGGGAGGGCCCTACAATGAGCAGTTCTTC
CDR3aa: CATSSVHLAGGPYNEQFF
v_gene: TRBV15
abundance: few
d_gene: TRBD2
j_gene: TRBJ2-1

CDR3nt: TGTGCCAGCAGCCGGGGGGAGCGGGGGGCCGCTAGGGACAATGAGCAGTTCTTC
CDR3aa: CASSRGERGAARDNEQFF
v_gene: TRBV6-1
abundance: many
d_gene: TRBD2
j_gene: TRBJ2-1

CDR3nt: TGTGCCAGCAGCTTTACGGTTGAGCAGTTCTTC
CDR3aa: CASSFTVEQFF
v_gene: TRBV7-2
abundance: .
d_gene: .
j_gene: TRBJ2-1

CDR3nt: TGCGCCAGCAGCCCAACTCGACTAGCGGGAATGTATGAGCAGTTCTTC
CDR3aa: CASSPTRLAGMYEQFF
v_gene: TRBV4-3
abundance: few
d_gene: TRBD2
j_gene: TRBJ2-1

CDR3nt: TGCAGCGGCTGGCTAGTGGGCACAGATACGCAGTATTTT
CDR3aa: CSGWLVGTDTQYF
v_gene: TRBV29-1
abundance: many
d_gene: .
j_gene: TRBJ2-3

CDR3nt: TGTGCCAGCAGCTTCCCAAAGGGGACAATATGCGAGCAGTACTTC
CDR3aa: CASSFPKGTICEQYF
v_gene: TRBV7-3
abundance: .
d_gene: .
j_gene: TRBJ2-7

CDR3nt: TGTGCCAGCAGTCCGGGACAGGGGTGGGAGACCCAGTACTTC
CDR3aa: CASSPGQGWETQYF
v_gene: TRBV2
abundance: few
d_gene: TRBD1
j_gene: TRBJ2-5

CDR3nt: TGTGCCAGCAGCTTCGCAGGAGGCGGGACCCTCGAGCAGTACTTC
CDR3aa: CASSFAGGGTLEQYF
v_gene: TRBV3-1
abundance: many
d_gene: .
j_gene: TRBJ2-7

CDR3nt: TGTGCCAGCAGTTTAGGGGAGTGGTCCAAAAACATTCAGTACTTC
CDR3aa: CASSLGEWSKNIQYF
v_gene: TRBV12-3/TRBV12-4
abundance: few
d_gene: .
j_gene: TRBJ2-4

CDR3nt: TGTGCCAGCAGTGAATTGGTGGTCAGGGAGTTTGCTGGGGCCAACGTCCTGACTTTC
CDR3aa: CASSELVVREFAGANVLTF
v_gene: TRBV25-1
abundance: .
d_gene: .
j_gene: TRBJ2-6

CDR3nt: TGTGCCAGCAGCGTCGGGGGAACCTGGGACTCACCCCTCCACTTT
CDR3aa: CASSVGGTWDSPLHF
v_gene: TRBV9
abundance: few
d_gene: .
j_gene: TRBJ1-6

CDR3nt: TGTGCCAGCAGTATCCCAGGGGATGGCTACACCTTC
CDR3aa: CASSIPGDGYTF
v_gene: TRBV12-3/TRBV12-4
abundance: few
d_gene: .
j_gene: TRBJ1-2

CDR3nt: TGTGCCAGCAGTGAAGCAGGGGGGGGAAACAATGAGCAGTTCTTC
CDR3aa: CASSEAGGGNNEQFF
v_gene: TRBV2
abundance: .
d_gene: .
j_gene: TRBJ2-1